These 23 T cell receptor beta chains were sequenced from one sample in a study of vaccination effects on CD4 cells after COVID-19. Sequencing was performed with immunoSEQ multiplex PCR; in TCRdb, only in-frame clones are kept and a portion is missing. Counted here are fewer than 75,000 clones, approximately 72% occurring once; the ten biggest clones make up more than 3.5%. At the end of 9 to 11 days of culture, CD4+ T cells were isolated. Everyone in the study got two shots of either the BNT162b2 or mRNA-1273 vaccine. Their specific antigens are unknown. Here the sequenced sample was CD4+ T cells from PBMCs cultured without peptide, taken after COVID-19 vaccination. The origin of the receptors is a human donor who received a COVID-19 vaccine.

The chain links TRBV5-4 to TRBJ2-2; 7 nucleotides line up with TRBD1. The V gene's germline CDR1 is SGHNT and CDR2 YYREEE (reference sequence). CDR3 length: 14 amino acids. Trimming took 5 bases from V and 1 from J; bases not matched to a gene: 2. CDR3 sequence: CASRRDRNTGELFF. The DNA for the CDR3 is TGTGCCAGCAGACGGGACAGGAACACCGGGGAGCTGTTTTTT.

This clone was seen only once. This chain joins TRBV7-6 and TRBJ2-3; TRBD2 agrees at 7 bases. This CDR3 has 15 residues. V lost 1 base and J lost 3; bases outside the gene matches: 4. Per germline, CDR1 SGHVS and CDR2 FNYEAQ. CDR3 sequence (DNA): TGTGCCAGCAGCTTAGGGTGGGGGGGTACAGATACGCAGTATTTT. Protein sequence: CASSLGWGGTDTQYF.

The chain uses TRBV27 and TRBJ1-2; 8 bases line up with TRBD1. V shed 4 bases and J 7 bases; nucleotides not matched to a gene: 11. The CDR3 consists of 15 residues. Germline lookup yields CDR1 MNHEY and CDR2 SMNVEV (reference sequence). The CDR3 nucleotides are TGTGCCAGCAGTTCCATCAGGGGGCGCAGGGGTGGCTACACCTTC. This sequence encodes CASSSIRGRRGGYTF.

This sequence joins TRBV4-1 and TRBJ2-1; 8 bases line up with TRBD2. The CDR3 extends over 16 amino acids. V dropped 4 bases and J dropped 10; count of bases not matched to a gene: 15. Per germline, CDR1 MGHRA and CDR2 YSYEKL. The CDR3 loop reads CASSPSRSGRRGEQFF. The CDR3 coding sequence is TGCGCCAGCAGCCCCAGTAGGAGCGGGAGACGTGGGGAGCAGTTCTTC.

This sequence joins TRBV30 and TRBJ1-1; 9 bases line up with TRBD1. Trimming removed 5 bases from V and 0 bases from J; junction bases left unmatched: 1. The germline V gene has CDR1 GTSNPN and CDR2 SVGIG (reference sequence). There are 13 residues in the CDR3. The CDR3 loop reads CAWHRGLNTEAFF. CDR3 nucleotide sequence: TGTGCCTGGCACAGGGGGCTGAACACTGAAGCTTTCTTT.

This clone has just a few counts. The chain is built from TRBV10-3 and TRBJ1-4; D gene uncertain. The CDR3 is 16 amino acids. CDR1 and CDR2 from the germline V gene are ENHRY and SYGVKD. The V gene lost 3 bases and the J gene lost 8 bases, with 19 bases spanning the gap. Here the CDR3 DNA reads TGTGCCATCAGTGACTCCCATCGGACCCTTGGGGAAAAACTGTTTTTT. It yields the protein CAISDSHRTLGEKLFF.

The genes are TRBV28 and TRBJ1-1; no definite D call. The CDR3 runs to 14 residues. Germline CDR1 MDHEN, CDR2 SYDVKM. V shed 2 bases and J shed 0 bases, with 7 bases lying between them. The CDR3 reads CASSLSGMNTEAFF. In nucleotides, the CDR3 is TGTGCCAGCAGTTTAAGCGGGATGAACACTGAAGCTTTCTTT. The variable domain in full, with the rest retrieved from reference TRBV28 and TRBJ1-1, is DVKVTQSSRYLVKRTGEKVFLECVQDMDHENMFWYRQDPGLGLRLIYFSYDVKMKEKGDIPEGYSVSREKKERFSLILESASTNQTSMYLCASSLSGMNTEAFFGQGTRLTVV.

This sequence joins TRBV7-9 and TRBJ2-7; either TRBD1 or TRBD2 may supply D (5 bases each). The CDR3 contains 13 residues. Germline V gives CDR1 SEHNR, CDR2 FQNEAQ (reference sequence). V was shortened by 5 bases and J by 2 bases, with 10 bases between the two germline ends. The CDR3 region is CASSPEGTYEQYF. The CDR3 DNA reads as TGTGCCAGCAGCCCCGAGGGGACCTACGAGCAGTACTTC.

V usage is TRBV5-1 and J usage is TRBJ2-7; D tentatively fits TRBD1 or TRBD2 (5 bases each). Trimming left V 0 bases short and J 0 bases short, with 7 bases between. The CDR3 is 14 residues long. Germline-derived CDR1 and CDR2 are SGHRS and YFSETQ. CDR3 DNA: TGCGCCAGCAGCTTGGCGAGGGGCTCCTACGAGCAGTACTTC. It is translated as CASSLARGSYEQYF.

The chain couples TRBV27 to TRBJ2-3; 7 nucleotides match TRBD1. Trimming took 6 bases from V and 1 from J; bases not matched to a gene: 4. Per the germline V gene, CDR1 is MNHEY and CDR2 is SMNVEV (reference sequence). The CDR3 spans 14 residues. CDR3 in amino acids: CASRGDSGTDTQYF. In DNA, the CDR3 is TGTGCCAGCAGGGGGGACAGCGGCACAGATACGCAGTATTTT.

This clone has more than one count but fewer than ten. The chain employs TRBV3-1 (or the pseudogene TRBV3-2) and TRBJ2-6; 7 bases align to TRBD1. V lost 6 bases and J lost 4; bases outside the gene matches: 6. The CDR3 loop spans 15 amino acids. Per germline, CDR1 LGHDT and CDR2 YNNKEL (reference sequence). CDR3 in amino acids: CASRHRGAGANVLTF. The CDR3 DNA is TGTGCCAGCAGACACAGGGGAGCCGGGGCCAACGTCCTGACTTTC.

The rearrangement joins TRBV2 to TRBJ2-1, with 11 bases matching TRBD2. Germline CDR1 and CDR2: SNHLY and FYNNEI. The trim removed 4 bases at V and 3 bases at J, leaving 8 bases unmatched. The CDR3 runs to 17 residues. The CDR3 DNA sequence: TGTGCCAGCAGTGGGCTAGCGGGGGGACCTAACTACAATGAGCAGTTCTTC. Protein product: CASSGLAGGPNYNEQFF. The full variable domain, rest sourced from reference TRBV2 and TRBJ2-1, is EPEVTQTPSHQVTQMGQEVILRCVPISNHLYFYWYRQILGQKVEFLVSFYNNEISEKSEIFDDQFSVERPDGSNFTLKIRSTKLEDSAMYFCASSGLAGGPNYNEQFFGPGTRLTVL.

CDR3 loop: CASSPRVGLFYEQYF. CDR3 DNA: TGTGCCAGCAGCCCCCGGGTGGGGCTGTTCTACGAGCAGTACTTC. This chain joins TRBV11-2 and TRBJ2-7, with a tentative D call TRBD1 (5 bases). Trimming shortened V by 5 bases and J by 3 bases, and 17 bases separated the two germline ends. Germline values: CDR1 SGHAT, CDR2 FQNNGV. The CDR3 is 15 amino acids.

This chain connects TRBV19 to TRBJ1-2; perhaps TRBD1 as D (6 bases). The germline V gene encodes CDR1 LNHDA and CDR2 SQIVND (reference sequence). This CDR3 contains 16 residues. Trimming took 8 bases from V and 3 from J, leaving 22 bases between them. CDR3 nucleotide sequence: TGTGCCAGTTCTTCGAGGGGGAACGAATGGGACTATGGCTACACCTTC. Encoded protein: CASSSRGNEWDYGYTF.

The CDR3 sequence is CASSTVNEQFF. In nucleotides, the CDR3 is TGTGCCAGCAGTACCGTCAATGAGCAGTTCTTC. The rearrangement joins TRBV6-6 to TRBJ2-1; the D is unclear. The ends were cut back, 5 bases at V and 6 bases at J, with 5 bases in the middle. Per germline, CDR1 MNHNY and CDR2 SVGAGI (reference sequence). This CDR3 has 11 amino acids.

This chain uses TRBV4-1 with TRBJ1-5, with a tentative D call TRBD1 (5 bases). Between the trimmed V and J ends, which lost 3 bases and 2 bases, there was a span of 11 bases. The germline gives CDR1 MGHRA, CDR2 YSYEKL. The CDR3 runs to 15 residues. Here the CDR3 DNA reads TGCGCCAGCAGCCAGGCAGGGTTTGGCAATCAGCCCCAGCATTTT. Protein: CASSQAGFGNQPQHF.

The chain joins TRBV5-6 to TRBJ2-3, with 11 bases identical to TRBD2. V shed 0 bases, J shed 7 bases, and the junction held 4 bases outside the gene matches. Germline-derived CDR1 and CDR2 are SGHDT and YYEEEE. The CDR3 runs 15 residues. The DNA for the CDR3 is TGTGCCAGCAGCTTGGTTACTAGCGGGAGAAATACGCAGTATTTT. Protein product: CASSLVTSGRNTQYF.

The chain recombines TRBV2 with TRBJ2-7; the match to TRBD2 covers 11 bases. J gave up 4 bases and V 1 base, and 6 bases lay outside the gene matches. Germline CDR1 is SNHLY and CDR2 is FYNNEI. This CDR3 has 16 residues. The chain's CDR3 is CASSEDPGLAVYEQYF. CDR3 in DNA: TGTGCCAGCAGTGAAGACCCGGGACTAGCGGTTTACGAGCAGTACTTC.

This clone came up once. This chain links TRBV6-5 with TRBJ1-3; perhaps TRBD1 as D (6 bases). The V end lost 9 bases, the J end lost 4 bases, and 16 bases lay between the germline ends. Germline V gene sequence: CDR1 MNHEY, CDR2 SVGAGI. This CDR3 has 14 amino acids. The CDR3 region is CARGSLDRGNTIYF. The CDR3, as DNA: TGTGCCAGAGGATCTTTAGACAGGGGAAACACCATATATTTT.

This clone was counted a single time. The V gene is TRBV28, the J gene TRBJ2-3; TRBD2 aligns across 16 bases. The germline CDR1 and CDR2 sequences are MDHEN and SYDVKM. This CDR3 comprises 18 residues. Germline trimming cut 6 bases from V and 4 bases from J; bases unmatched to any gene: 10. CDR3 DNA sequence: TGTGCCAGCAGACCCCCGGGACTAGCGGGAGGGCTCCCAGATACGCAGTATTTT. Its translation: CASRPPGLAGGLPDTQYF.

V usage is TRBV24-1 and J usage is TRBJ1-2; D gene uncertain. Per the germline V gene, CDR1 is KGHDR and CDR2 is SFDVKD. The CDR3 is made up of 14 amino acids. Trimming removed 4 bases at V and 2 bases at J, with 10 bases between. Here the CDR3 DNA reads TGTGCCACCAGTGACCAGACGGTGAACTATGGCTACACCTTC. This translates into CATSDQTVNYGYTF.

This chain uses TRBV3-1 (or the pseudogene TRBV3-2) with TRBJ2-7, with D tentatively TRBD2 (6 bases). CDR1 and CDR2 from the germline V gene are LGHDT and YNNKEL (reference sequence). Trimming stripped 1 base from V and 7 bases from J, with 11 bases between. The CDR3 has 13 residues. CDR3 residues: CASSQVARGEQYF. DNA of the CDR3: TGTGCCAGCAGCCAAGTCGCTCGGGGGGAGCAGTACTTC.

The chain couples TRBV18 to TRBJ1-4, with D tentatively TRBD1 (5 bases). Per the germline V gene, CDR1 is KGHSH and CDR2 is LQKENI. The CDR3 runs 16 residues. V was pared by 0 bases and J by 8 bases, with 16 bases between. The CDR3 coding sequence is TGTGCCAGCTCACCACCATGGTCCGGGGCCTGGGAAAAACTGTTTTTT. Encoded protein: CASSPPWSGAWEKLFF.